This is a list of T cell receptor beta chains from one sample in a study of control samples from healthy donors and cancer patients. Repertoires were generated with immunoSEQ multiplex PCR, while TCRdb's copy carries only in-frame clones and drops some. The sample includes 48,000 or so clones, over 90% of them seen just once. The material sequenced was PBMCs. Every receptor here comes from a woman aged 45-65 years with head and neck cancer. CDR3s include the opening cysteine and the closing phenylalanine or tryptophan. A D gene is named only where the DNA matches it firmly. Only some rows state a clone size, as once, few, many or a class for expanded clones.

NA,TRBV20-1,TRBJ1-2,NA,CSASHVSFRVQHYGYTF,TGCAGTGCTAGTCATGTCTCGTTCCGGGTGCAACACTATGGCTACACCTTC
NA,TRBV18,TRBJ1-1,NA,CASSPLWRSEAFF,TGTGCCAGCTCACCACTCTGGCGGAGTGAAGCTTTCTTT
NA,TRBV2,TRBJ1-2,TRBD1,CASSEWGTERDGYTF,TGTGCCAGCAGTGAATGGGGGACAGAAAGGGATGGCTACACCTTC
NA,TRBV5-6,TRBJ1-1,NA,CASSHWENTEAFF,TGTGCCAGCAGCCATTGGGAGAACACTGAAGCTTTCTTT
NA,TRBV5-4,TRBJ2-3,TRBD2,CASSWAGLAGVGTDTQYF,TGTGCCAGCAGCTGGGCGGGACTAGCGGGAGTCGGCACAGATACGCAGTATTTT
NA,TRBV6-5,TRBJ1-4,TRBD1,CASVLDRVNEKLFF,TGTGCCAGCGTGCTGGACAGGGTCAATGAAAAACTGTTTTTT
NA,TRBV28,TRBJ1-2,TRBD1,CASSFEGAGGYTF,TGTGCCAGCAGTTTCGAGGGGGCTGGTGGCTACACCTTC
NA,TRBV5-8,TRBJ2-5,NA,CASSSSTGRGETQYF,TGTGCCAGCAGCTCATCGACAGGGAGGGGAGAGACCCAGTACTTC
NA,TRBV12-2,TRBJ2-3,NA,CASRLEEAAGLTSSTDTQYF,TGTGCAAGTCGCTTAGAGGAGGCGGCGGGGCTGACCTCTAGCACAGATACGCAGTATTTT
NA,TRBV6-5,TRBJ2-5,NA,CASSSPIQETQYF,TGTGCCAGCAGTTCCCCTATCCAAGAGACCCAGTACTTC
NA,TRBV24-1,TRBJ2-1,TRBD1,CATSDSGQVEQFF,TGTGCCACCAGTGATTCCGGACAGGTTGAGCAGTTCTTC
NA,TRBV28,TRBJ2-7,NA,CASSPPGGSSYEQYF,TGTGCCAGCAGCCCCCCAGGGGGGAGCTCCTACGAGCAGTACTTC
NA,TRBV7-9,TRBJ2-1,NA,CASGIYNEQFF,TGTGCCAGCGGGATTTACAATGAGCAGTTCTTC
NA,TRBV27,TRBJ1-1,TRBD1,CASSPTGPNTEAFF,TGTGCCAGCAGCCCGACAGGGCCCAACACTGAAGCTTTCTTT
NA,TRBV7-8,TRBJ2-1,NA,CASSLWSEDEQFF,TGTGCCAGCAGCTTATGGAGTGAGGATGAGCAGTTCTTC
NA,TRBV5-6,TRBJ2-7,TRBD1,CASSLGQGREQYF,TGTGCCAGCAGCTTGGGACAGGGCCGCGAGCAGTACTTC
NA,TRBV13,TRBJ2-5,NA,CASSLEHLGTQYF,TGTGCCAGCAGCTTAGAACACTTGGGGACCCAGTACTTC
NA,TRBV2,TRBJ1-2,NA,CASSKQLNYGYTF,TGTGCCAGCAGTAAACAGCTTAACTATGGCTACACCTTC
NA,TRBV6-6,TRBJ2-6,NA,CASSSTGPSGANVLTF,TGTGCCAGCAGTTCGACAGGCCCATCTGGGGCCAACGTCCTGACTTTC
NA,TRBV6-4,TRBJ2-3,NA,CASSVQPGGATDTQYF,TGTGCCAGCAGTGTTCAACCAGGGGGGGCCACAGATACGCAGTATTTT
NA,TRBV9,TRBJ2-5,NA,CASSVDNGETQYF,TGTGCCAGCAGCGTAGATAACGGGGAGACCCAGTACTTC
NA,TRBV7-6,TRBJ2-7,NA,CASSPAASYEQYF,TGTGCCAGCAGCCCGGCAGCCTCCTACGAGCAGTACTTC
NA,TRBV19,TRBJ1-5,NA,CASSIGQGGFSQPQHF,TGTGCCAGTAGTATAGGGCAGGGAGGATTCAGTCAGCCCCAGCATTTT
NA,TRBV19,TRBJ2-3,NA,CASSRASGTGDTQYF,TGTGCCAGTAGTCGAGCTTCAGGGACTGGGGATACGCAGTATTTT
once,TRBV29-1,TRBJ2-1,TRBD2,CSVETSGYNEQFF,TGCAGCGTTGAGACTAGCGGCTACAATGAGCAGTTCTTC
NA,TRBV19,TRBJ1-5,NA,CASSISYNQPQHF,TGTGCCAGTAGTATATCCTATAATCAGCCCCAGCATTTT
NA,TRBV3-1/TRBV3-2,TRBJ2-5,NA,CASQGRGSGVGGQETQYF,TGTGCCAGCCAAGGGAGGGGGAGCGGAGTGGGGGGCCAAGAGACCCAGTACTTC
NA,TRBV3-1/TRBV3-2,TRBJ2-1,TRBD2,CASGGSGSYGNEQFF,TGTGCCAGCGGGGGTAGCGGGAGTTACGGGAATGAGCAGTTCTTC
NA,TRBV7-6,TRBJ1-5,TRBD1,CASSSGQGQSNQPQHF,TGTGCCAGCAGCAGCGGACAGGGGCAAAGCAATCAGCCCCAGCATTTT
NA,TRBV27,TRBJ2-1,NA,CASSLPGVYNEQFF,TGTGCCAGCAGTCTCCCCGGGGTGTACAATGAGCAGTTCTTC
NA,TRBV5-1,TRBJ2-3,NA,CASSFVGGTDTQYF,TGCGCCAGCAGCTTCGTGGGGGGTACAGATACGCAGTATTTT
NA,TRBV7-6,TRBJ2-7,NA,CASSLKSHYEQYF,TGTGCCAGCAGCTTAAAATCCCACTACGAGCAGTACTTC
NA,TRBV11-2,TRBJ2-4,TRBD2,CASSFSGLAGGPIQYF,TGTGCCAGCAGCTTCTCGGGACTAGCGGGAGGGCCAATTCAGTACTTC
NA,TRBV12-3/TRBV12-4,TRBJ2-7,TRBD2,CASKRGAYEQYF,TGTGCCAGCAAACGGGGGGCCTACGAGCAGTACTTC
NA,TRBV6-5,TRBJ2-7,TRBD1,CASERTGQSYEQYF,TGTGCCTCTGAAAGGACAGGGCAATCCTACGAGCAGTACTTC
NA,TRBV29-1,TRBJ2-2,NA,CCVESGGAGELFF,TGCTGCGTTGAATCGGGGGGCGCCGGGGAGCTGTTTTTT
NA,TRBV27,TRBJ1-1,NA,CASSSYSFTEAFF,TGTGCCAGCAGTTCGTACAGTTTCACTGAAGCTTTCTTT
NA,TRBV2,TRBJ1-5,TRBD1,CASRMTGNNQPQHF,TGTGCCAGCAGGATGACAGGGAACAATCAGCCCCAGCATTTT
NA,TRBV23-1,TRBJ1-1,NA,CASSQSRGLGTEAFF,TGCGCCAGCAGTCAATCGCGGGGGCTGGGTACTGAAGCTTTCTTT
once,TRBV24-1,TRBJ2-1,TRBD2,CATSDFTSGSYNEQFF,TGTGCCACCAGTGATTTCACTAGCGGGAGCTACAATGAGCAGTTCTTC
NA,TRBV30,TRBJ1-5,NA,CAWSVSVRVNQPQHF,TGTGCCTGGAGTGTCTCCGTGCGGGTGAATCAGCCCCAGCATTTT
once,TRBV7-2,TRBJ1-1,NA,CASSLEGRGEAFF,TGTGCCAGCAGCTTAGAGGGCAGGGGTGAAGCTTTCTTT
NA,TRBV11-2,TRBJ1-2,NA,CASSLTDSSNYGYTF,TGTGCCAGCAGCTTAACTGACAGTTCTAACTATGGCTACACCTTC
NA,TRBV12-5,TRBJ1-1,NA,CATPHKGPEAFF,TGTGCTACCCCCCACAAAGGCCCTGAAGCTTTCTTT
NA,TRBV3-1/TRBV3-2,TRBJ2-5,NA,CASSPQGQETQYF,TGTGCCAGCAGCCCGCAGGGGCAAGAGACCCAGTACTTC
NA,TRBV6-5,TRBJ1-2,NA,CASSYSAGPPNYGYTF,TGTGCCAGCAGTTACTCCGCAGGACCTCCTAACTATGGCTACACCTTC
NA,TRBV28,TRBJ2-2,NA,CASSPTEVGTGELFF,TGTGCCAGCAGTCCCACTGAAGTCGGCACCGGGGAGCTGTTTTTT
NA,TRBV19,TRBJ2-1,TRBD2,CASNTAGHTSNEQFF,TGTGCCAGTAATACAGCGGGGCACACCTCCAATGAGCAGTTCTTC
NA,TRBV2,TRBJ2-3,TRBD1,CASSRDRVSDTQYF,TGTGCCAGCAGTCGGGACAGGGTTTCAGATACGCAGTATTTT
NA,TRBV20-1,TRBJ2-3,NA,CSAPLADTQYF,TGCAGTGCCCCCCTCGCAGATACGCAGTATTTT
NA,TRBV19,TRBJ2-7,TRBD1,CASSVTRGKYEQYF,TGTGCCAGTAGTGTAACCAGGGGGAAGTACGAGCAGTACTTC
NA,TRBV30,TRBJ2-1,NA,CAWSPRASEYNEQFF,TGTGCCTGGAGTCCCCGGGCTAGCGAGTACAATGAGCAGTTCTTC
once,TRBV6-5,TRBJ1-1,NA,CASRFSQGNTEAFF,TGTGCCAGCAGGTTCTCACAGGGGAACACTGAAGCTTTCTTT
NA,TRBV6-5,TRBJ2-4,NA,CASSRTFLAKNIQYF,TGTGCCAGCAGCCGGACATTTCTAGCCAAAAACATTCAGTACTTC